The table lists the clone carrying this TCR beta chain with a count of one. The antigen remains undetermined. These data are taken from a study of T cell responses to AZD1222 COVID-19 vaccine. Study findings and constraints: Nearly half of the spike-specific TCRs reportedly recognize variant regions that carry no mutations. White British donors predominated, females outnumbered males, and clonal diversity was possibly underestimated. Baseline antibody screening turned up just six seropositive AZD1222 recipients. Every sample of the repertoires postdated the peak T cell response.

The CDR3 loop spans 16 amino acids. Deletions cut 3 bases from V and 6 bases from J, with 18 bases between. Germline V gives CDR1 KGHSH, CDR2 LQKENI. Sequencing was performed with immunoSEQ multiplex PCR; in TCRdb, only in-frame clones are kept and a portion is missing. The profile shows more than 100,000 clones, approximately 92% of them singletons. The specimen comprised peripheral blood, sampled on day 0 of AZD1222 vaccination. This chain joins TRBV18 and TRBJ1-3, with D unresolved. The sequence was collected from an adult in good health. CDR3 nucleotides: TGTGCCAGCTCACCTCGACCCCAACGGACGGAAAACACCATATATTTT. It encodes CASSPRPQRTENTIYF.